Here is one T cell receptor beta chain with its context. There is no known antigen for this receptor. Base-call qualities are not available, and no considerably larger clone is one nucleotide away. The donors were healthy, HIV-negative adults who had no recently reported acute infections or vaccinations. Only Caucasian adults living in Nashville, Tennessee, USA were represented among the donors. CD4+ T cells were enriched by magnetic negative selection; naive cells were then positively selected on CD45RA, and the negative fraction formed the memory subset. After blood collection by leukapheresis, PBMCs were isolated using Ficoll-Histopaque density gradient centrifugation and then cryopreserved in the vapor phase of liquid nitrogen. Analytical flow cytometry was used to check the purity and quantity of every magnetically sorted T cell population. Genomic DNA was isolated from every sorted fraction and measured by UV absorbance on a Nanodrop 2000c.

This specimen comes from a study of shared clonotypes between healthy human individuals (TCRdb year 2020). Study-level background: The cohort included three men and two women between 18 and 49 years of age. For each donor, CD4 naive and CD4 memory were each run on three plates, CD8 naive on two plates, and CD8 memory on one plate. Blood TCR repertoires of a handful of healthy adults were deeply sequenced to estimate repertoire size and the extent of clonotype sharing between individuals. Libraries were prepared and TCR repertoires were sequenced by different laboratories using diverse techniques, in order to increase sequencing depth and limit assay-specific biases. Each donor's leukapheresis produced roughly between roughly 0.85 and 9.5 billion PBMCs. Study-level results and caveats: Higher generation probabilities were observed for clonotypes shared by all four sorted-subset donors than for non-shared clonotypes. Naive subsets generally had larger estimated clonotype richness than memory subsets did. Because the study included only a small number of donors, the genetic and exposure-history diversity represented was limited. Pairwise subsampling indicated that sequencing depth was expected to affect the degree of clonotype sharing among donors. Rarefaction of sorted-subset datasets indicated incomplete sequencing despite the large sequencing depth. Sampling was limited to blood, and TCR repertoires in tissue likely differ from TCR repertoires in blood. When several donors were compared, the shared fraction of clonotypes was 5% to 6.5% for naive CD4, less than 4% for naive CD8, about 2.5% for memory CD4, and under 0.5% for memory CD8.

Using the deep immunoSEQ assay, TCR CDR3 regions were amplified from genomic DNA by multiplex PCR. Genomic DNA extracted from each cell subset was distributed evenly over all wells of several immunoSEQ 96-well plates, and each plate served as one replicate. For sorted subsets, each replicate PCR was loaded with 150 to 250 ng genomic DNA, equivalent to 30,000 or so T cell genomes. The purified libraries were quantified using a Qubit 3.0 fluorometer, sized with a Bioanalyzer 2100, and then quantified again using the KAPA Library Quantification kit. Every immunoSEQ 96-well plate was sequenced on a separate single-read 150-cycle Illumina NextSeq 550 flow cell. The original pipeline was this. Because only junctional sequences without quality scores were contained in the immunoSEQ output, filtering matching that applied to full-length reads could not be performed. To assign V/J genes and CDR3, sequences were annotated using PyIR, a Python wrapper for IgBLAST v1.9, with IMGT germline references. Any read was removed if the V/J assignment was weak (E-value above 1e-6), the CDR3 was missing, or the read contained stop codons, out-of-frame junctions, or ambiguous translated residues. V3J clonotypes were defined as sequences sharing an identical inferred V gene, J gene, and CDR3 amino acid sequence. Percentage overlap between repertoires was computed as shared unique clonotypes divided by the size of the smaller repertoire. Richness of each repertoire was evaluated using RTK rarefaction, the Chao1 estimator, and Recon v2.1 estimates of unobserved clonotypes. For all TCRbeta clonotypes obtained by the gDNA method from a few donors, generation probabilities were computed with OLGA. TCRdb obtained this table from immuneACCESS and retained in-frame rearrangements with V and J assigned. These tables miss some clones; where compared with another copy, unresolved V genes account for less than half of the shortfall, and the remainder is unexplained. That table is the source of V, J and clone size, and D and trimming were worked out from the DNA. Counted in this sample were 950,000 to 1,200,000 clones; about 72% of them appeared once. Of the sample, about 0.94% falls within the top ten clones.

The CDR1 and CDR2 encoded by the germline V gene are SGHTA and FQGTGA. The V end gives up 2 bases and the J end 6 bases, leaving 4 bases in the junction not matched to a gene. The CDR3 numbers 14 residues from cysteine through phenylalanine. Just the 42-base CDR3 DNA is kept, in frame starting at base 1. The specimen was memory CD4+ T cells from PBMCs. Reading the label with the study, this specimen's cell subset or site is: CD45RA-negative fraction. The sequence came from a man between 18 and 35 years old in good health. Some clones in this sample may be carry-over from other donors' samples. The V and J segments used are TRBV7-3 and TRBJ1-2; 9 central nucleotides agree with TRBD1. The DNA is as follows: TGTGCCAGCAGCTTACTGGACAGGGGACATGGCTACACCTTC. It encodes CASSLLDRGHGYTF.